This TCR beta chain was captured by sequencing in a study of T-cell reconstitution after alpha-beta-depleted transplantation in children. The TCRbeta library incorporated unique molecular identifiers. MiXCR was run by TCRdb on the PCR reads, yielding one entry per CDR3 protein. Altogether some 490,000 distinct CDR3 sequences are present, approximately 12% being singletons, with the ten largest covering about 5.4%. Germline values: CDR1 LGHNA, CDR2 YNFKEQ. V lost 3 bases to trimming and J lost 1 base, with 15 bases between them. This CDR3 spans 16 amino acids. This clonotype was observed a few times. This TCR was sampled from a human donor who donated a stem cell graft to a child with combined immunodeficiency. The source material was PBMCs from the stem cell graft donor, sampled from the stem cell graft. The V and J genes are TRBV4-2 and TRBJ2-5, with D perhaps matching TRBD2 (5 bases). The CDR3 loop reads CASSHDPKGVQETQYF. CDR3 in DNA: TGTGCCAGCAGCCACGACCCCAAGGGAGTCCAAGAGACCCAGTACTTC.